This T cell receptor beta chain was documented in a study of T cell responses to AZD1222 COVID-19 vaccine. The method was immunoSEQ multiplex PCR; TCRdb's version includes in-frame clones alone and lacks a portion of them. The sample lists roughly 100,000 clones; about 95% were seen once. The CDR3 spans 14 residues. The germline V gene has CDR1 SGHVS and CDR2 FQNEAQ. Between the trimmed V and J ends, which lost 5 bases and 2 bases, there was a span of 11 bases. The sequencing here drew on peripheral blood, taken on day 0 of AZD1222 vaccination. The TCR sequence derives from an adult in good health. V gene TRBV7-8 combines with J gene TRBJ2-3; D is unresolved. This CDR3 is CASSQPYTTDTQYF. The CDR3 DNA is TGTGCCAGCAGCCAGCCGTACACCACAGATACGCAGTATTTT.